These T cell receptor beta chains were read from a single sample in a study of shared clonotypes between healthy human individuals. Using immunoSEQ multiplex PCR, the repertoire was profiled, and TCRdb retains in-frame clones only, with some absent. Of around 750,000 clones listed, roughly 70% are singletons. Sequenced: memory CD4+ T cells sorted from blood. Receptor source: a woman aged 30 to 39 in good health. Each CDR3 is given with its conserved first and last residue. The order of the fields is V gene, D gene, J gene, clone size, CDR3 DNA, CDR3 protein. The D gene is left open where the match is weak. Clone size is not always given. Where it is, it says once, few, many or a class for expanded clones.

v_call: TRBV7-6; d_call: NA; j_call: TRBJ2-3; clone_size: NA; cdr3_nt: TGTGCCAGCAGCTCAGTAAAGGGGCGGGGCGGGAAAACAGATACGCAGTATTTT; cdr3_aa: CASSSVKGRGGKTDTQYF
v_call: TRBV7-2; d_call: NA; j_call: TRBJ2-1; clone_size: once; cdr3_nt: TGTGCCAGCAGCTTAGGGGCCTCAGGGGAGGGACTCTACAATGAGCAGTTCTTC; cdr3_aa: CASSLGASGEGLYNEQFF
v_call: TRBV5-1; d_call: NA; j_call: TRBJ1-2; clone_size: NA; cdr3_nt: TGCGCCAGCAGCTTGGGTCGGCAAAACTATGGCTACACCTTC; cdr3_aa: CASSLGRQNYGYTF
v_call: TRBV7-9; d_call: NA; j_call: TRBJ2-7; clone_size: NA; cdr3_nt: TGTGCCAGCAGTCATCAAATGGGATACTACGAGCAGTACTTC; cdr3_aa: CASSHQMGYYEQYF
v_call: TRBV7-8; d_call: NA; j_call: TRBJ2-1; clone_size: NA; cdr3_nt: TGTGCCAGCAGCTCAAAGGTCAGCTCCTACAATGAGCAGTTCTTC; cdr3_aa: CASSSKVSSYNEQFF
v_call: TRBV4-1; d_call: TRBD1; j_call: TRBJ2-5; clone_size: NA; cdr3_nt: TGCGCCAGCAGCCAAGATCCAACAGGGGGCTTAGAGACCCAGTACTTC; cdr3_aa: CASSQDPTGGLETQYF
v_call: TRBV19; d_call: TRBD1; j_call: TRBJ2-7; clone_size: once; cdr3_nt: TGTGCCAGTAGTCCCGGACAGGGGGCTTCCTACGAGCAGTACTTC; cdr3_aa: CASSPGQGASYEQYF
v_call: TRBV15; d_call: TRBD1; j_call: TRBJ1-2; clone_size: NA; cdr3_nt: TGTGCCACCAGCACCGGGACAGGGAACTATGGCTACACCTTC; cdr3_aa: CATSTGTGNYGYTF
v_call: TRBV27; d_call: NA; j_call: TRBJ1-5; clone_size: NA; cdr3_nt: TGTGCCAGCAGTCCAAGGCCCCCTCGGTATAGCAATCAGCCCCAGCATTTT; cdr3_aa: CASSPRPPRYSNQPQHF
v_call: TRBV11-2; d_call: NA; j_call: TRBJ2-7; clone_size: NA; cdr3_nt: TGTGCCAGCAGCTTAGAACCCCCTCTCGAGCAGTACTTC; cdr3_aa: CASSLEPPLEQYF
v_call: TRBV6-6; d_call: NA; j_call: TRBJ2-7; clone_size: NA; cdr3_nt: TGTGCCAGCAGTGGGGTTGCTACTGGAACCTACGAGCAGTACTTC; cdr3_aa: CASSGVATGTYEQYF
v_call: TRBV13; d_call: TRBD2; j_call: TRBJ2-1; clone_size: once; cdr3_nt: TGTGCCAGCAGCCAGTGGACTAGCGGGAGTCCCGATGAGCAGTTCTTC; cdr3_aa: CASSQWTSGSPDEQFF
v_call: TRBV28; d_call: NA; j_call: TRBJ2-3; clone_size: NA; cdr3_nt: TGTGCCAGCAGTTTATGGGGGGAGGATACGCAGTATTTT; cdr3_aa: CASSLWGEDTQYF
v_call: TRBV11-2; d_call: TRBD2; j_call: TRBJ2-7; clone_size: NA; cdr3_nt: TGTGCCAGCAGCTCGGGGACTAGCGGGAGCCCCTACGAGCAGTACTTC; cdr3_aa: CASSSGTSGSPYEQYF
v_call: TRBV19; d_call: NA; j_call: TRBJ2-2; clone_size: NA; cdr3_nt: TGTGCCAGTAGTAGGGCAGCAAACACCGGGGAGCTGTTTTTT; cdr3_aa: CASSRAANTGELFF
v_call: TRBV29-1; d_call: NA; j_call: TRBJ1-3; clone_size: NA; cdr3_nt: TGCAGCGTTCGTCCGGGAAGCTCTGGAAACACCATATATTTT; cdr3_aa: CSVRPGSSGNTIYF
v_call: TRBV13; d_call: TRBD1; j_call: TRBJ1-2; clone_size: NA; cdr3_nt: TGTGCCAGCAAGACCTTGGGACAGGGGCATGGCTACACCTTC; cdr3_aa: CASKTLGQGHGYTF
v_call: TRBV5-4; d_call: TRBD2; j_call: TRBJ2-7; clone_size: NA; cdr3_nt: TGTGCCAGCAGCTTGGATAGTAGCGGGAGTCACAACGAGCAGTACTTC; cdr3_aa: CASSLDSSGSHNEQYF
v_call: TRBV18; d_call: TRBD2; j_call: TRBJ2-3; clone_size: NA; cdr3_nt: TGTGCCAGCTCACGTGTGCGGGAGTCACACGGAGATACGCAGTATTTT; cdr3_aa: CASSRVRESHGDTQYF
v_call: TRBV5-1; d_call: NA; j_call: TRBJ2-1; clone_size: NA; cdr3_nt: TGCGCCAGCAGCTTGGGGACCGAGGGCCTCAATGAGCAGTTCTTC; cdr3_aa: CASSLGTEGLNEQFF
v_call: TRBV2; d_call: TRBD2; j_call: TRBJ2-4; clone_size: NA; cdr3_nt: TGTGCCAGCAGTGAGCGGCTAGCGGGAGATCTAGCCAAAAACATTCAGTACTTC; cdr3_aa: CASSERLAGDLAKNIQYF
v_call: TRBV7-9; d_call: NA; j_call: TRBJ2-7; clone_size: NA; cdr3_nt: TGTGCCAGCAGCCTCGACGAGTACGAGCAGTACTTC; cdr3_aa: CASSLDEYEQYF
v_call: TRBV7-7; d_call: NA; j_call: TRBJ2-5; clone_size: NA; cdr3_nt: TGTGCCAGCAGCTTAGATCGGGGAGAGACCCAGTACTTC; cdr3_aa: CASSLDRGETQYF
v_call: TRBV7-6; d_call: TRBD2; j_call: TRBJ2-6; clone_size: NA; cdr3_nt: TGTGCCAGCAGCTTAAGGACTAGCGGGAGCGAAGTCCTGACTTTC; cdr3_aa: CASSLRTSGSEVLTF
v_call: TRBV11-1; d_call: NA; j_call: TRBJ2-7; clone_size: NA; cdr3_nt: TGTGCCAGCAGACCATGGCTGGCCTCCTACGAGCAGTACTTC; cdr3_aa: CASRPWLASYEQYF
v_call: TRBV7-8; d_call: NA; j_call: TRBJ1-1; clone_size: few; cdr3_nt: TGTGCCAGCAGCCACGAGCGGGGACACCTGAAGAAGCAAGGACCTGAAGCTTTCTTT; cdr3_aa: CASSHERGHLKKQGPEAFF
v_call: TRBV27; d_call: TRBD1; j_call: TRBJ1-2; clone_size: once; cdr3_nt: TGTGCCAGCAGTCTTGGGACAGGCGCCATCTATGGCTACACCTTC; cdr3_aa: CASSLGTGAIYGYTF
v_call: TRBV6-1; d_call: NA; j_call: TRBJ2-5; clone_size: NA; cdr3_nt: TGTGCCAGCAGAAAACAAGGACAAGAGACCCAGTACTTC; cdr3_aa: CASRKQGQETQYF
v_call: TRBV11-2; d_call: TRBD1; j_call: TRBJ2-1; clone_size: many; cdr3_nt: TGTGCCAGCAGCTGGACCGGGACAGGGAGTTCTAATGAGCAGTTCTTC; cdr3_aa: CASSWTGTGSSNEQFF
v_call: TRBV19; d_call: TRBD1; j_call: TRBJ2-7; clone_size: NA; cdr3_nt: TGTGCCAGTAGTAAAATACCGACAGGGGAGAACGGGCAGTACTTC; cdr3_aa: CASSKIPTGENGQYF
v_call: TRBV6-1; d_call: NA; j_call: TRBJ2-3; clone_size: NA; cdr3_nt: TGTGCCAGCACGTTCGGGACCACAGATACGCAGTATTTT; cdr3_aa: CASTFGTTDTQYF
v_call: TRBV7-2; d_call: NA; j_call: TRBJ2-1; clone_size: few; cdr3_nt: TGTGCCAGCAGCCCTATCGGGAGATTACAGTTCTTC; cdr3_aa: CASSPIGRLQFF
v_call: TRBV7-2; d_call: TRBD2; j_call: TRBJ2-1; clone_size: NA; cdr3_nt: TGTGCCAGCAGCCCTCCGGGACTAGCTAGCAATGAGCAGTTCTTC; cdr3_aa: CASSPPGLASNEQFF
v_call: TRBV7-8; d_call: TRBD1; j_call: TRBJ2-7; clone_size: NA; cdr3_nt: TGTGCCAGCAGCCGACCCCGGGACAGCCCCTACGAGCAGTACTTC; cdr3_aa: CASSRPRDSPYEQYF
v_call: TRBV6-6; d_call: TRBD1; j_call: TRBJ1-3; clone_size: NA; cdr3_nt: TGTGCCAGCAGTTACTCGACAGGGGGGAACACCATATATTTT; cdr3_aa: CASSYSTGGNTIYF
v_call: TRBV5-4; d_call: TRBD2; j_call: TRBJ2-2; clone_size: NA; cdr3_nt: TGTGCCAGCAGCTACATAGCGGGAGGGAACACCGGGGAGCTGTTTTTT; cdr3_aa: CASSYIAGGNTGELFF
v_call: TRBV2; d_call: NA; j_call: TRBJ2-7; clone_size: NA; cdr3_nt: TGTGCCAGCAGAAGAGAGACTACTCGATACGAGCAGTACTTC; cdr3_aa: CASRRETTRYEQYF
v_call: TRBV28; d_call: NA; j_call: TRBJ1-6; clone_size: NA; cdr3_nt: TGTGCCAGCAGTTCGGGGGGCTATAATTCACCCCTCCACTTT; cdr3_aa: CASSSGGYNSPLHF
v_call: TRBV28; d_call: TRBD1; j_call: TRBJ2-7; clone_size: NA; cdr3_nt: TGTGCCAGCAGTCGGACGGGACAGGGAAGAGGCGAGCAGTACTTC; cdr3_aa: CASSRTGQGRGEQYF
v_call: TRBV5-1; d_call: NA; j_call: TRBJ2-7; clone_size: few; cdr3_nt: TGCGCCAGCAGCTTGGTCGGGCGGAGCGAGCAGTACTTC; cdr3_aa: CASSLVGRSEQYF
v_call: TRBV7-9; d_call: TRBD2; j_call: TRBJ2-3; clone_size: NA; cdr3_nt: TGTGCCAGCAGCTTGAAGGTTAGCGGGACAGATACGCAGTATTTT; cdr3_aa: CASSLKVSGTDTQYF
v_call: TRBV7-9; d_call: TRBD2; j_call: TRBJ2-7; clone_size: NA; cdr3_nt: TGTGCCAGCAATACCGGGGGGGTCGCCGAGCAGTACTTC; cdr3_aa: CASNTGGVAEQYF
v_call: TRBV5-1; d_call: NA; j_call: TRBJ2-7; clone_size: NA; cdr3_nt: TGCGCCAGCAGCCCCTCGACTACATCCTACGAGCAGTACTTC; cdr3_aa: CASSPSTTSYEQYF
v_call: TRBV29-1; d_call: NA; j_call: TRBJ1-1; clone_size: few; cdr3_nt: TGCAGCGCTTGGGCGAACACTGAAGCTTTCTTT; cdr3_aa: CSAWANTEAFF